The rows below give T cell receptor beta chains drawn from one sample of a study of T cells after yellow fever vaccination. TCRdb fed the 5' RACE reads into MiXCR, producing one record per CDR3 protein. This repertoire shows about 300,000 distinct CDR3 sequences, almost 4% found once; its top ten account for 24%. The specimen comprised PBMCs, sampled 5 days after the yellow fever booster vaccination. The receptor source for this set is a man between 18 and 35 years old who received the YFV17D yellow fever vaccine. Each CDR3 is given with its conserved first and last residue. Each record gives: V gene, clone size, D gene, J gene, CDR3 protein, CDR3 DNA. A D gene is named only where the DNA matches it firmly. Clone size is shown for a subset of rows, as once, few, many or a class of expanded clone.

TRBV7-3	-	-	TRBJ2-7	CASSLGRARTYEQYF	TGTGCCAGCAGCTTAGGCAGGGCGAGGACCTACGAGCAGTACTTC
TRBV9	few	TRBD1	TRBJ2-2	CASSALQGDWTGELFF	TGTGCCAGCAGCGCACTGCAGGGGGATTGGACCGGGGAGCTGTTTTTT
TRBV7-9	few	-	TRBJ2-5	CASSWGGAEEETQYF	TGTGCCAGCAGCTGGGGCGGGGCAGAAGAAGAGACCCAGTACTTC
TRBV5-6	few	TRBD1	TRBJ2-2	CASSLGQGRSGELFF	TGTGCCAGCAGCTTGGGACAGGGTCGCTCGGGGGAGCTGTTTTTT
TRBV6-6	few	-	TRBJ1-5	CASSPLEGGYSNQPQHF	TGTGCCAGCAGTCCCCTCGAAGGAGGCTATAGCAATCAGCCCCAGCATTTT
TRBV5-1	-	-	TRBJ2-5	CASSLGLEVGETQYF	TGCGCCAGCAGCTTAGGCCTAGAGGTGGGAGAGACCCAGTACTTC
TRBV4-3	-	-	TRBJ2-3	CASSQVYRGGATQYF	TGCGCCAGCAGCCAAGTGTACAGGGGGGGAGCTACGCAGTATTTT
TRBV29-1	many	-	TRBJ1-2	CSVEGSSDSYYGYTF	TGCAGCGTTGAGGGGTCGTCGGACAGCTACTATGGCTACACCTTC
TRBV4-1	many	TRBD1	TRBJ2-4	CASSQDGRQGDIQYF	TGCGCCAGCAGCCAAGACGGGCGTCAGGGGGACATTCAGTACTTC
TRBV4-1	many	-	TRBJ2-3	CASSQHGLFTDTQYF	TGCGCCAGCAGCCAACACGGACTATTCACAGATACGCAGTATTTT
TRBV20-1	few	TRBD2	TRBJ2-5	CSPRGSGEETQYF	TGCAGTCCCCGGGGTAGCGGGGAAGAGACCCAGTACTTC
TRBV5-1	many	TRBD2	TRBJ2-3	CASSLGVRGSTDTQYF	TGCGCCAGCAGCTTGGGGGTGCGGGGGAGCACAGATACGCAGTATTTT
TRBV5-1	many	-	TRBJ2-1	CASSKGLGGEQFF	TGCGCCAGCAGCAAGGGACTCGGGGGTGAGCAGTTCTTC
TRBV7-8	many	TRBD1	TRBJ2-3	CASSLSTGADTQYF	TGTGCCAGCAGCTTATCAACAGGGGCAGATACGCAGTATTTT
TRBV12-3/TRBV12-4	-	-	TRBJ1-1	CASSLGRLTEAFF	TGTGCCAGCAGTTTAGGACGGCTTACTGAAGCTTTCTTT
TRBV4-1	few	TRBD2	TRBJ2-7	CASSPISGGSYEQYF	TGCGCCAGCAGCCCGATTAGCGGGGGGTCCTACGAGCAGTACTTC
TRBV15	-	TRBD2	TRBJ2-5	CATSSALGTSGEETQYF	TGTGCCACCAGCAGTGCCCTCGGGACTAGCGGGGAAGAGACCCAGTACTTC
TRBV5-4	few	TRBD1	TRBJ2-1	CASSLIQGVEQFF	TGTGCCAGCAGCTTGATTCAGGGGGTGGAGCAGTTCTTC
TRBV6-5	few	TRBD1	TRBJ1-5	CASSHRRTGSYQPQHF	TGTGCCAGCAGTCACCGTCGGACAGGATCTTATCAGCCCCAGCATTTT
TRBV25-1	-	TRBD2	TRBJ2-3	CASTPSGAKDTQYF	TGTGCCAGCACCCCTAGCGGGGCGAAGGATACGCAGTATTTT
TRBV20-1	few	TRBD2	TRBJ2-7	CSATPRGGYEQYF	TGCAGTGCTACCCCGCGGGGGGGCTACGAGCAGTACTTC
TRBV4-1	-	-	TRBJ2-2	CASRVIGKRGTGELFF	TGCGCCAGCAGGGTTATTGGGAAGAGAGGGACCGGGGAGCTGTTTTTT
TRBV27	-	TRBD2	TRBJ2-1	CASSAKIRLAGSNEQFF	TGTGCCAGCAGCGCTAAAATCCGACTAGCGGGGAGCAATGAGCAGTTCTTC
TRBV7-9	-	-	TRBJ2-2	CASSPPKLGRPFGELFF	TGTGCCAGCAGCCCCCCGAAGTTGGGAAGGCCGTTCGGGGAGCTGTTTTTT
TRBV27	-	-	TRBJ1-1	CASSPRADNTEAFF	TGTGCCAGCAGTCCGCGAGCGGACAACACTGAAGCTTTCTTT
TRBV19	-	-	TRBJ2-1	CASSKGRRGAQFF	TGTGCCAGTAGTAAGGGACGCCGGGGAGCGCAGTTCTTC
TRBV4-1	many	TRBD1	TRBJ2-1	CASSHVLRGQGADNEQFF	TGCGCCAGCAGCCATGTTCTTCGGGGACAGGGGGCAGACAATGAGCAGTTCTTC
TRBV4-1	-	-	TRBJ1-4	CASNSGATNEKLFF	TGCGCCAGCAACTCGGGGGCAACTAATGAAAAACTGTTTTTT
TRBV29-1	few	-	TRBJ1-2	CSVERRTAYGYTF	TGCAGCGTTGAGCGACGGACCGCCTATGGCTACACCTTC
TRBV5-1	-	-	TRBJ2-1	CASSFRDRTYNEQFF	TGCGCCAGCAGCTTTCGGGACCGAACATACAATGAGCAGTTCTTC
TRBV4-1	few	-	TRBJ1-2	CASSNAGSNYGYTF	TGCGCCAGCAGCAACGCCGGTTCTAACTATGGCTACACCTTC
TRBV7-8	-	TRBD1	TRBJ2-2	CASSIQGVAGELFF	TGTGCCAGCAGTATCCAGGGGGTAGCCGGGGAGCTGTTTTTT